The 10 T cell receptor beta chains below all came from one sample that was sequenced in a study of blood T cell repertoires in COVID-19. Method: immunoSEQ multiplex PCR; TCRdb's copy keeps in-frame clones and lacks some. The sample has under 200,000 clones; under 90% are singletons. Sequenced material: PBMCs or T cells enriched from blood (not recorded which). These receptors originate from a woman in her sixties who had recovered from COVID-19.

In its sample, this clone was seen a few times. One end of the junction does not line up with germline, which may come from a read error. The gene calls are TRBV2 and TRBJ1-1, with 11 bases aligning to TRBD1. This CDR3 comprises 15 residues. In germline, CDR1 is SNHLY, CDR2 FYNNEI. This CDR3 is CASRIYNEDRGRNPF. The DNA of the CDR3 is TGTGCCAGCAGGATCTACAATGAGGACAGGGGGCGCAATCCCTTT.

The chain couples TRBV24-1 to TRBJ1-2; 7 bases align to TRBD1. V gave up 6 bases and J gave up 7 bases; unmatched junction bases: 10. Per the germline V gene, CDR1 is KGHDR and CDR2 is SFDVKD. The CDR3 has 14 amino acids. CDR3 residues: CATSSDRDLGGYTF. The CDR3 DNA reads TGTGCCACCAGTTCAGACAGGGATTTGGGTGGCTACACCTTC.

The chain uses TRBV29-1 and TRBJ2-3; D unclear. The V and J ends lost 3 bases and 1 base respectively, with 11 bases between them. Germline V gene sequence: CDR1 SQVTM, CDR2 ANQGSEA. This CDR3 has 14 amino acids. CDR3 nucleotide sequence: TGCAGCGTTGATTTCGCAGGCGGCACAGATACGCAGTATTTT. Translated, it gives CSVDFAGGTDTQYF.

This clone came up a few times. The chain is built from TRBV12-3 or TRBV12-4 and TRBJ1-1; the match to TRBD1 covers 7 bases. CDR3 length equals 13 residues. V shed 7 bases, J shed 6 bases, and the junction held 8 bases outside the gene matches. The CDR3 DNA reads as TGTGCCAGCACCCCGAACAGGGGCGCTGAAGCTTTCTTT. Its translation is CASTPNRGAEAFF.

The chain couples TRBV19 to TRBJ1-2; 7 nucleotides agree with TRBD1. Per the germline V gene, CDR1 is LNHDA and CDR2 is SQIVND (reference sequence). V was pared by 6 bases and J by 0 bases, with 7 bases of the junction left unmatched. The CDR3 has 15 residues. CDR3 sequence (DNA): TGTGCCAGTAGCGAGACAGGGTCAACTAACTATGGCTACACCTTC. This sequence encodes CASSETGSTNYGYTF.

The V call is TRBV12-3 or TRBV12-4, the J call TRBJ2-7; D is unclear. The V end lost 3 bases, the J end lost 5 bases, and 5 bases lay between the germline ends. This CDR3 comprises 11 residues. CDR3 amino acids: CASSFKNEQYF. The CDR3 DNA is TGTGCCAGCAGTTTTAAAAACGAGCAGTACTTC.

This sequence joins TRBV4-1 and TRBJ1-1; possible D gene TRBD1, 5 bases. V lost 5 bases and J lost 0, with 10 bases in between. This CDR3 has 14 amino acids. CDR1 and CDR2 (germline): MGHRA, YSYEKL. DNA of the CDR3: TGCGCCAGCAGCTCACAGGTGCTGAACACTGAAGCTTTCTTT. This codes for CASSSQVLNTEAFF.

The gene calls are TRBV9 and TRBJ2-1, with 7 positions matching TRBD2. Germline CDR1 and CDR2: SGDLS and YYNGEE. Trimming cost V 3 bases and J 4 bases; bases outside gene matches: 10. This CDR3 is built from 16 residues. CDR3 amino acids: CASSAQSGVSYNEQFF. The CDR3 region has the DNA TGTGCCAGCAGCGCTCAAAGCGGGGTATCTTACAATGAGCAGTTCTTC. Filled out from reference TRBV9 and TRBJ2-1, the complete variable domain reads DSGVTQTPKHLITATGQRVTLRCSPRSGDLSVYWYQQSLDQGLQFLIQYYNGEERAKGNILERFSAQQFPDLHSELNLSSLELGDSALYFCASSAQSGVSYNEQFFGPGTRLTVL.

This chain uses TRBV3-1 (or the pseudogene TRBV3-2) with TRBJ1-2; TRBD1 matches 11 bases. Germline V lookup: CDR1 LGHDT, CDR2 YNNKEL (reference sequence). The CDR3 is made up of 15 amino acids. The V segment lost 0 bases and the J segment 8 bases; nucleotides outside the gene matches: 5. DNA of the CDR3: TGTGCCAGCAGCCAAGATACCGGGACAGGGGGAGGCTACACCTTC. This translates into CASSQDTGTGGGYTF.

The V gene is TRBV20-1, the J gene TRBJ2-7; D is perhaps TRBD1 (7 bases). Germline V CDR1 and CDR2: DFQATT, SNEGSKA (reference sequence). V gave up 3 bases and J gave up 2 bases, with 11 bases separating them. The CDR3 consists of 13 residues. CDR3 coding DNA: TGCAGTGCTAGTGCAGGGGGGACCTACGAGCAGTACTTC. Encoded protein: CSASAGGTYEQYF.